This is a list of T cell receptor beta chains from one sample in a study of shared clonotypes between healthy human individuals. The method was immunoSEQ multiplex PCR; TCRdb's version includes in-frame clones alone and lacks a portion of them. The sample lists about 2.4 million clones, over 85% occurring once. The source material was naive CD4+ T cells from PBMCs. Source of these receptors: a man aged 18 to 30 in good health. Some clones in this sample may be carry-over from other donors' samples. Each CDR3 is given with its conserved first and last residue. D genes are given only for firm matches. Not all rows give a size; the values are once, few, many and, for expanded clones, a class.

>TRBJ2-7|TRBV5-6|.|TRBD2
CASSRTSGRADEQYF
TGTGCCAGCAGCCGGACTAGCGGGAGGGCCGACGAGCAGTACTTC
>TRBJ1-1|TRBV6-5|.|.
CASRSQPDTVTEAFF
TGTGCCAGCAGGAGCCAACCGGACACGGTTACTGAAGCTTTCTTT
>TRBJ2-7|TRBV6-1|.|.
CASKRLGRLYEQYF
TGTGCCAGCAAAAGATTGGGACGGTTATACGAGCAGTACTTC
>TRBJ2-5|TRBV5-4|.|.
CASSRTGSRLQYF
TGTGCCAGCAGCAGGACTGGCTCGAGGCTCCAGTACTTC
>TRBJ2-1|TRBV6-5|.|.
CASSYSGISYNEQFF
TGTGCCAGCAGTTACTCAGGGATATCCTACAATGAGCAGTTCTTC
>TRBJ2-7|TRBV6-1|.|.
CASSEPPESEQYF
TGTGCCAGCAGTGAGCCGCCCGAGTCCGAGCAGTACTTC
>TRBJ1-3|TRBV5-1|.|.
CASSLDTAGNTIYF
TGCGCCAGCAGCCTGGACACCGCCGGAAACACCATATATTTT
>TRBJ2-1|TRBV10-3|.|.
CAISERVPGEQGGEQFF
TGTGCCATCAGTGAGCGGGTACCGGGAGAGCAGGGGGGTGAGCAGTTCTTC
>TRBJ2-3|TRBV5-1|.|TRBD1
CASSLGRDSAGTDTQYF
TGCGCCAGCAGCTTGGGAAGGGACAGTGCAGGCACAGATACGCAGTATTTT
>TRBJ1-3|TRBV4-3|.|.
CASSQEGTGNTIYF
TGCGCCAGCAGCCAAGAAGGCACTGGAAACACCATATATTTT
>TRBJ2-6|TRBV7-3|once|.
CASSLFGVRVTSSSGANVLTF
TGTGCCAGCAGCTTATTTGGTGTCAGAGTTACCTCCTCCTCTGGGGCCAACGTCCTGACTTTC
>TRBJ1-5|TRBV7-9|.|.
CASSLTPDQPQHF
TGTGCCAGCAGCTTAACCCCGGATCAGCCCCAGCATTTT
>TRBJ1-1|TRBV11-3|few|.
CASSLAAGATEAFF
TGTGCCAGCAGCTTAGCGGCAGGGGCTACTGAAGCTTTCTTT
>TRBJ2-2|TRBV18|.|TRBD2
CASSGLVAGELFF
TGTGCCAGCTCCGGACTAGTGGCCGGGGAGCTGTTTTTT
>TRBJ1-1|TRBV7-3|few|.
CASSSRLNTEAFF
TGTGCCAGCAGCTCCCGCCTCAACACTGAAGCTTTCTTT
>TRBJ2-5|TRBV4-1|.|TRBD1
CASSKPGQGKQETQYF
TGCGCCAGCAGCAAACCGGGACAGGGGAAACAAGAGACCCAGTACTTC
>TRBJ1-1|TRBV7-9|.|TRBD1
CASSPAGTGVTTEAFF
TGTGCCAGCAGCCCAGCCGGGACAGGGGTAACCACTGAAGCTTTCTTT
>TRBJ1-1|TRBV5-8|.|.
CASSLRLWDDTEAFF
TGTGCCAGCAGCCTCCGGCTATGGGACGACACTGAAGCTTTCTTT
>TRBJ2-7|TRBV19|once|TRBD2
CASSIGGRINEQYF
TGTGCCAGTAGTATAGGCGGGAGGATCAACGAGCAGTACTTC
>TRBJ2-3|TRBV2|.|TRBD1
CASSEIDRAPDTQYF
TGTGCCAGCAGTGAGATTGACAGGGCGCCAGATACGCAGTATTTT
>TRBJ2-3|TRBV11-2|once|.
CASSLVGQPGDTQYF
TGTGCCAGCAGCTTAGTGGGGCAGCCCGGGGATACGCAGTATTTT
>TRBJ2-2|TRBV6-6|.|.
CASRQGGDTGELFF
TGTGCCAGCAGACAGGGAGGGGACACCGGGGAGCTGTTTTTT
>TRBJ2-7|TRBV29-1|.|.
CSVRSAIYEQYF
TGCAGCGTTAGGTCCGCGATCTACGAGCAGTACTTC
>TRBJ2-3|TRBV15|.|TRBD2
CATSRGGLAVVTDTQYF
TGTGCCACCAGCAGAGGTGGACTAGCGGTAGTCACAGATACGCAGTATTTT
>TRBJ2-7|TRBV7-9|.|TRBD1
CASSSPTGQGYEQYF
TGTGCCAGCAGCTCGCCCACTGGACAGGGTTACGAGCAGTACTTC
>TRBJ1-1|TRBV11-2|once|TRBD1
CASSLTGGLPGTEAFF
TGTGCCAGCAGCTTGACAGGGGGCTTACCGGGCACTGAAGCTTTCTTT
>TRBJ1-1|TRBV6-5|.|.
CASSYVTVGDTEAFF
TGTGCCAGCAGTTACGTGACAGTAGGGGACACTGAAGCTTTCTTT
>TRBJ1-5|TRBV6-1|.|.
CASSEFWGSNQPQHF
TGTGCCAGCAGTGAATTTTGGGGTAGCAATCAGCCCCAGCATTTT
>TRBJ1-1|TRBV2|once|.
CASSPRWGAGTEAFF
TGTGCCAGCAGTCCTAGGTGGGGGGCGGGCACTGAAGCTTTCTTT
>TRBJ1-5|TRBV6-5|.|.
CASSYSNRADQPQHF
TGTGCCAGCAGTTACTCGAACAGAGCAGACCAGCCCCAGCATTTT
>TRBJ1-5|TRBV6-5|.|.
CASSYAGKGNQPQHF
TGTGCCAGCAGTTACGCGGGGAAGGGCAATCAGCCCCAGCATTTT
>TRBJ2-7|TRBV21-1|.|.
CASSKSGTLGQYF
TGTGCCAGCAGCAAATCCGGGACCCTTGGGCAGTACTTC
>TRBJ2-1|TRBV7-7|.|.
CASSLRPQQTYNEQFF
TGTGCCAGCAGCTTAAGGCCCCAACAGACCTACAATGAGCAGTTCTTC
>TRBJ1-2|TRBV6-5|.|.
CASSPFRTNGYTF
TGTGCCAGCAGTCCGTTCAGAACAAATGGCTACACCTTC
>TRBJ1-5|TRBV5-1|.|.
CASSLGPNSNQPQHF
TGCGCCAGCAGCTTGGGGCCAAATAGCAATCAGCCCCAGCATTTT
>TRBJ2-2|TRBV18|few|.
CASSRNTGELFF
TGTGCCAGCTCACGCAACACCGGGGAGCTGTTTTTT